The 24 T cell receptor beta chains presented below share a single source sample, sequenced in a study of PD-L1 blockade in urothelial cancer. Time point meaning: peripheral blood 6 weeks after treatment start. Profiling relied on immunoSEQ multiplex PCR, and the TCRdb table lists in-frame clones only, not all of them. The repertoire holds about 48,000 clones, with approximately 80% as singletons. Here the sequenced sample was PBMCs, taken around atezolizumab (anti-PD-L1) treatment. These receptors all stem from a man in his sixties or seventies with urothelial cancer.

This chain links TRBV4-1 with TRBJ2-7; 12 bases map to TRBD2. The ends lost 3 bases at V and 5 bases at J; junction bases unmatched: 8. Per the germline V gene, CDR1 is MGHRA and CDR2 is YSYEKL. The CDR3 is 16 residues long. The DNA of the CDR3 is TGCGCCAGCAGCCACCTGACTAGCGGGAGTGCCAACGAGCAGTACTTC. Translating gives CASSHLTSGSANEQYF.

This chain joins TRBV13 and TRBJ2-3, with D maybe TRBD1 (5 bases). The length of the CDR3 is 14 residues. CDR1 is PRHDT, CDR2 FYEKMQ, per germline (reference sequence). Trimming took off 3 bases at V and 4 bases at J, with 11 bases between the two ends. CDR3 DNA sequence: TGTGCCAGCAGCTTGAAGCAGGGCCCAGATACGCAGTATTTT. This sequence encodes CASSLKQGPDTQYF.

The chain links TRBV5-6 to TRBJ2-7; 8 bases line up with TRBD2. Looked up from germline, CDR1 is SGHDT and CDR2 is YYEEEE. With V trimmed by 4 bases and J by 4 bases, 10 bases remained unmatched. This CDR3 spans 15 amino acids. The CDR3: CASSPPGGDGYEQYF. DNA of the CDR3: TGTGCCAGCAGCCCACCGGGGGGGGACGGGTACGAGCAGTACTTC.

The chain carries TRBV19 and TRBJ2-5; D remains unclear. CDR1 and CDR2 from the germline V gene are LNHDA and SQIVND (reference sequence). The CDR3 consists of 14 residues. Trimming removed 1 base at V and 3 bases at J, with 9 bases between. The CDR3 DNA is TGTGCCAGTAGTATAGGGGTCCTAGAAGAGACCCAGTACTTC. It encodes CASSIGVLEETQYF. Full variable domain (rest looked up from reference TRBV19 and TRBJ2-5): DGGITQSPKYLFRKEGQNVTLSCEQNLNHDAMYWYRQDPGQGLRLIYYSQIVNDFQKGDIAEGYSVSREKKESFPLTVTSAQKNPTAFYLCASSIGVLEETQYFGPGTRLLVL.

This clone was counted a single time. The rearrangement joins TRBV15 to TRBJ2-7; 7 nucleotides match TRBD2. Germline-derived CDR1 and CDR2 are LNHNV and YYDKDF (reference sequence). This CDR3 spans 15 amino acids. V lost 0 bases to trimming and J lost 4 bases; unmatched junction nucleotides: 6. The chain's CDR3 is CATSRERDYRYEQYF. The CDR3 nucleotides read TGTGCCACCAGCAGAGAGAGGGACTACCGGTACGAGCAGTACTTC.

This clone is medium-sized by share. This chain joins TRBV11-2 and TRBJ1-3; 7 nucleotides align to TRBD1. The CDR3 extends over 17 amino acids. Trimming cost V 5 bases and J 0 bases; bases outside gene matches: 10. CDR1 and CDR2 (germline): SGHAT, FQNNGV. The CDR3 region has the DNA TGTGCCAGCAGCGGTCGGACAGGTCTTCTCTCTGGAAACACCATATATTTT. It translates to CASSGRTGLLSGNTIYF.

The chain's CDR3 is CASSVGGAQYF. CDR3 nucleotides: TGTGCCAGCAGCGTGGGGGGGGCGCAGTATTTT. V usage is TRBV7-9 and J usage is TRBJ2-3, with 7 nucleotides matching TRBD2. CDR3 length equals 11 residues. V was clipped by 5 bases and J by 10 bases; unmatched bases: 3. Germline lookup yields CDR1 SEHNR and CDR2 FQNEAQ (reference sequence).

The rearrangement joins TRBV6-1 to TRBJ2-1; D is perhaps TRBD2 (5 bases). Deletions cut 5 bases from V and 15 bases from J, with 14 bases between. Germline V CDR1 and CDR2: MNHNS, SASEGT. The CDR3 sequence is 11 residues long. This CDR3 reads CASSTDYGSFF. DNA of the CDR3: TGTGCCAGCAGTACAGACTACGGGTCGTTCTTC.

The rearrangement joins TRBV2 to TRBJ1-1; the D gene is possibly TRBD1 (6 bases). Germline V gene lookup returns CDR1 SNHLY and CDR2 FYNNEI. This CDR3 is 15 amino acids long. Trimming took off 6 bases at V and 0 bases at J, with 14 bases between the two ends. The DNA for the CDR3 is TGTGCCAGCAGCGCATTGACAGGAATGAACACTGAAGCTTTCTTT. Translating it yields CASSALTGMNTEAFF.

V is TRBV10-2 and J is TRBJ2-5, with TRBD1 matching over 9 bases. CDR1 is WSHSY, CDR2 SAAADI, per germline. J gave up 1 base and V 4 bases, and 4 bases lay outside the gene matches. The CDR3 spans 15 residues. The CDR3 loop reads CASSGVGQGQETQYF. The CDR3 region has the DNA TGCGCCAGCAGTGGCGTGGGACAGGGCCAAGAGACCCAGTACTTC.

The V and J genes are TRBV5-1 and TRBJ2-7; D remains ambiguous. The CDR3 runs 16 residues. CDR1 is SGHRS, CDR2 YFSETQ, per germline. The ends were cut back, 4 bases at V and 2 bases at J, with 19 bases in the middle. CDR3 nucleotide sequence: TGCGCCAGCAGCCCGAGTTCGGCAGGCGATCCCTACGAGCAGTACTTC. Translating it yields CASSPSSAGDPYEQYF.

V is TRBV29-1 and J is TRBJ1-3, with D tentatively TRBD1 (6 bases). The CDR3 is 15 amino acids. V shed 7 bases and J shed 0 bases, with 16 bases lying between them. Germline V gene sequence: CDR1 SQVTM, CDR2 ANQGSEA. The CDR3 loop reads CSAQTGTSSGNTIYF. The CDR3 DNA reads as TGCAGCGCTCAAACAGGGACGAGCTCTGGAAACACCATATATTTT.

This sequence joins TRBV5-4 and TRBJ2-3; possibly TRBD1 for D (6 bases). The CDR3 contains 13 residues. V lost 3 bases to trimming and J lost 3 bases, with 8 bases between them. Looked up from germline, CDR1 is SGHNT and CDR2 is YYREEE (reference sequence). The CDR3 nucleotides read TGTGCCAGCAGCTCAACAGGGACAGATACGCAGTATTTT. Its translation: CASSSTGTDTQYF.

The genes are TRBV5-1 and TRBJ1-4, with D uncertain. The CDR3 loop spans 14 amino acids. Trimming cost V 5 bases and J 0 bases, with 8 bases left between them. Germline V gene lookup returns CDR1 SGHRS and CDR2 YFSETQ. CDR3 protein: CASRPQATNEKLFF. The DNA of the CDR3 is TGCGCCAGCAGGCCGCAGGCAACTAATGAAAAACTGTTTTTT.

The rearrangement links TRBV27 to TRBJ2-5; 7 bases are shared with TRBD2. Germline trimming cut 4 bases from V and 1 base from J; bases unmatched to any gene: 9. The CDR3 is 16 amino acids. Looked up from germline, CDR1 is MNHEY and CDR2 is SMNVEV (reference sequence). This CDR3 reads CASSSYLSGPQETQYF. The CDR3 region has the DNA TGTGCCAGCAGTTCCTATCTTAGCGGGCCCCAAGAGACCCAGTACTTC.

This chain uses TRBV14 with TRBJ2-1; D gene uncertain. This CDR3 comprises 16 residues. The germline V gene encodes CDR1 SGHDN and CDR2 FVKESK. V lost 3 bases and J lost 0, with 12 bases in between. The CDR3 here is CASSQLTSSSYNEQFF. DNA of the CDR3: TGTGCCAGCAGCCAGCTAACTTCTAGCTCCTACAATGAGCAGTTCTTC.

V gene TRBV2 combines with J gene TRBJ1-2; D is uncertain. The CDR3 has 14 amino acids. Trimming cost V 1 base and J 4 bases, with 10 bases left between them. Germline V lookup: CDR1 SNHLY, CDR2 FYNNEI. The CDR3 loop is CASSEGGVGYGYTF. CDR3 in DNA: TGTGCCAGCAGTGAAGGCGGGGTGGGCTATGGCTACACCTTC.

V gene TRBV7-3 combines with J gene TRBJ2-7, with D possibly TRBD2 on 6 matching bases. There are 14 residues in the CDR3. Germline V CDR1 and CDR2: SGHTA, FQGTGA. V was shortened by 2 bases and J by 5 bases, with 13 bases between the two germline ends. The CDR3 nucleotides are TGTGCCAGCAGCTTAGGAGGGGTGAGGAACGAGCAGTACTTC. Protein: CASSLGGVRNEQYF.

This chain links TRBV7-3 with TRBJ1-1, with D possibly being TRBD1 (6 bases). V was trimmed by 6 bases and J by 5 bases, leaving 13 bases between them. Germline CDR1 SGHTA, CDR2 FQGTGA. This CDR3 contains 13 residues. The CDR3 reads CASRVDRTTEAFF. The CDR3 nucleotides are TGTGCCAGCAGGGTCGACAGGACAACTGAAGCTTTCTTT.

The chain recombines TRBV19 with TRBJ2-7; TRBD1 might be the D (6 bases). Per germline, CDR1 LNHDA and CDR2 SQIVND (reference sequence). Between the trimmed V and J ends, which lost 10 bases and 3 bases, there was a span of 16 bases. The CDR3 is 13 residues long. CDR3 protein: CATRGQGNYEQYF. The CDR3 DNA reads as TGTGCCACTAGGGGACAAGGGAACTACGAGCAGTACTTC.

CDR3 nucleotides: TGTGCCAGCAGTCCGGACAGGGAAATTCAGTACTTC. This translates into CASSPDREIQYF. The chain couples TRBV6-5 to TRBJ2-4; TRBD1 matches at 8 bases. Germline V gene data show CDR1 as MNHEY and CDR2 as SVGAGI. The ends lost 5 bases at V and 10 bases at J; junction bases unmatched: 4. The CDR3 sequence is 12 residues long.

The chain joins TRBV5-1 to TRBJ2-7; TRBD2 is a possible D gene (6 bases). V was clipped by 7 bases and J by 6 bases, with 20 bases between them. The CDR3 consists of 14 residues. The germline gives CDR1 SGHRS, CDR2 YFSETQ. CDR3 protein: CASAVSEGLGEQYF. In DNA form, the CDR3 reads TGCGCCAGCGCCGTTTCGGAGGGGTTGGGCGAGCAGTACTTC.

The gene calls are TRBV5-6 and TRBJ2-1; TRBD1 matches 8 bases. Looked up from germline, CDR1 is SGHDT and CDR2 is YYEEEE. CDR3 length equals 13 residues. Germline trimming cut 0 bases from V and 7 bases from J; bases unmatched to any gene: 0. This chain's CDR3 is CASSLDRGNEQFF. The CDR3 DNA sequence: TGTGCCAGCAGCTTGGACAGGGGGAATGAGCAGTTCTTC.

The genes are TRBV29-1 and TRBJ2-1, with 9 bases fitting TRBD1. Trimming at V came to 2 bases and at J to 2 bases, leaving 4 bases not matched to a gene. Germline V gene data show CDR1 as SQVTM and CDR2 as ANQGSEA. The length of the CDR3 is 15 residues. CDR3 sequence (DNA): TGCAGCGTTGAATCCCGACAGGGGGCCTACAATGAGCAGTTCTTC. This gives the protein CSVESRQGAYNEQFF.